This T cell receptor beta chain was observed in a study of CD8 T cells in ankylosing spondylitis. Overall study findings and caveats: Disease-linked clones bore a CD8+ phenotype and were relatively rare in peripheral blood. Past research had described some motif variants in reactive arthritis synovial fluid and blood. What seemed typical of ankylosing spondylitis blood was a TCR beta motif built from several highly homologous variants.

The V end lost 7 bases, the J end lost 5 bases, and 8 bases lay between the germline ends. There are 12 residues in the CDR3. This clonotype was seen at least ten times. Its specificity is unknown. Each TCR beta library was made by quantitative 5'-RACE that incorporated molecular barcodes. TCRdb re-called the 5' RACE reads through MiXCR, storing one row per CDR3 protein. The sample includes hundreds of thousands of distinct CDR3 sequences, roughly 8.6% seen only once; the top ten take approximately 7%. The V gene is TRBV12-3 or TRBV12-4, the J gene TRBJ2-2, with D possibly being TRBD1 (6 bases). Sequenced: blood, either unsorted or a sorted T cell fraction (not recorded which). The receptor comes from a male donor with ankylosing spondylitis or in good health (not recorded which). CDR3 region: CASTTGTGELFF. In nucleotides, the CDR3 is TGTGCCAGCACAACAGGGACCGGGGAGCTGTTTTTT.